This T cell receptor beta chain was identified in a study of beta chain features in type 1 diabetes (dated by TCRdb to the late 2010s). Concerning the study at large: Mean age, gender distribution, total cell number and subset yield did not differ between patients and healthy donors. A total of some 100,000,000 sorted cells were examined across all samples, and a strong correlation was observed between cell number per subset and RNA yield. The study compared TCRB repertoires of sorted circulating CD4+ T cell subsets between recently diagnosed type 1 diabetes patients and matched healthy donors. Regulatory and stem cell-like memory subsets were isolated from only 8 patients and roughly 8 healthy donors, whereas naive and central memory subsets came from all 30 or so donors. General findings and caveats noted by the study authors: HLA sub-analyses involved small numbers of individuals, so any influence of HLA type on TCRB rearrangement remained unresolved. Patients with type 1 diabetes made fewer insertions and deleted more nucleotides at VDJ recombination sites, implying thymic rearrangement abnormalities. Because cDNA rather than genomic DNA was sequenced, highly expressing activated cells could have been over-represented, although no difference in activation and CD3 levels was found between groups. PCR might favor shorter templates, but patient and control samples were amplified and corrected together, so any skew would affect both groups equally. Naive, central memory and regulatory TCRB repertoires appeared to be more similar among patients than among healthy donors. Type 1 diabetes patients showed a moderate but significant shortening of TCRB CDR3 length in all four CD4+ subsets.

Ends trimmed: V by 5 bases, J by 5 bases; bases unmatched to a gene: 9. The germline V gene yields SGHVS for CDR1 and FQNEAQ for CDR2. Inclusive of the bounding cysteine and phenylalanine, the CDR3 is 15 residues long. Just the 45-base CDR3 DNA is kept, in frame starting at base 1. A single peripheral blood draw of around 120 mL on average was collected from each donor into heparinised tubes. Naive, central memory, regulatory and stem cell-like memory CD4+ T cells were sorted on a BD FACSAria II using a panel including CD45RO, CCR7, CD25, CD127, CD95 and CD27. Purity was above 95% for every sorted population. PBMCs were separated immediately by Lymphoprep density gradient centrifugation and were stained directly, without being cultured. So that batch effects would be minimized, each experiment stained and sorted samples in pairs, pairing one healthy donor with one patient. The entire isolated RNA was reverse transcribed using the High Capacity cDNA Reverse Transcription Kit, and thus expressed TCRB transcripts were sequenced. Deep immunoSEQ sequencing was applied to naive, central memory and regulatory T cell samples, giving an average of about 3.4 million total reads per sample. Sorted cells were lysed in RLT buffer, and RNA was extracted using DNase-treated RNeasy Micro or Mini kits according to cell number. Each cell subset was processed on its own to prevent cross-contamination, while patient and healthy donor samples were processed together. TCRB sequences were amplified from cDNA with the immunoSEQ multiplex PCR, producing 87-bp fragments spanning the CDR3 region. Sequencing of the amplicons was done on the Illumina HiSeq platform. The paper's processing steps were these. PCR bias was corrected computationally using synthetic template baselines, and reads within Hamming distance 2 were collapsed, with unmergeable singletons discarded. By aligning reads against IMGT, V, D and J genes, CDR3 length, and insertions or deletions at six rearrangement sites were assigned. Within each subset, clonotype counts were normalized to the number of sorted cells before true diversity and Gini coefficients were calculated with the tcR R package. The overlap coefficient, calculated on TCRB nucleotide sequences, was used to measure repertoire sharing. Out-of-frame TCRB sequences from naive cells were analyzed as a proxy for the pre-selection repertoire. The immuneACCESS repertoire file appears here via TCRdb, limited to in-frame rearrangements. These files lack a portion of the clones; in checked studies, under half of the deficit traces to unresolved V genes, and the cause of the others is not known. D and trimming come from the DNA, and the V and J calls and clone size come from that table. The sample table contains 200,000 to 300,000 clones; only one count was recorded for around 13% of them. The top ten hold around 0.019% of the sample.

A word on this clone: Its target antigen remains unknown. Base qualities are not provided; no much larger clone lies one nucleotide away.

This receptor was obtained from a man under 40 with type 1 diabetes. What was sequenced was naive CD4+ T cells from blood. The intended sense of this specimen's cell subset or site label: true naive CD4+ T cells. Rearrangement joined TRBV7-8 to TRBJ1-5; a stretch of 7 junction bases matches TRBD1. CDR3 reads: CASSLTGPEDQPQHF. The DNA reads TGTGCCAGCAGCCTGACAGGGCCCGAGGATCAGCCCCAGCATTTT.